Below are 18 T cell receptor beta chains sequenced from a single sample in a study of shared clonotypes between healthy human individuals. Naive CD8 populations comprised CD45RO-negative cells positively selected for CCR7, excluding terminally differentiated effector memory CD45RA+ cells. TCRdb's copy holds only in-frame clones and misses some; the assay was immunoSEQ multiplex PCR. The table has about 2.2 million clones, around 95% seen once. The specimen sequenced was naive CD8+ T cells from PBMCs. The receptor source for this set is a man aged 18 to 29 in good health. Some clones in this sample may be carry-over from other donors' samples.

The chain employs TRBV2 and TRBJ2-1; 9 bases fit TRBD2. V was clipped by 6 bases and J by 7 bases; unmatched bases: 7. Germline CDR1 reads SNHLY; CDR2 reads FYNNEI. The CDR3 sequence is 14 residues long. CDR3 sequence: CASRPGLAINEQFF. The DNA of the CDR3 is TGTGCCAGCAGGCCGGGACTAGCTATAAATGAGCAGTTCTTC. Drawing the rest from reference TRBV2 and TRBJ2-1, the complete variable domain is EPEVTQTPSHQVTQMGQEVILRCVPISNHLYFYWYRQILGQKVEFLVSFYNNEISEKSEIFDDQFSVERPDGSNFTLKIRSTKLEDSAMYFCASRPGLAINEQFFGPGTRLTVL.

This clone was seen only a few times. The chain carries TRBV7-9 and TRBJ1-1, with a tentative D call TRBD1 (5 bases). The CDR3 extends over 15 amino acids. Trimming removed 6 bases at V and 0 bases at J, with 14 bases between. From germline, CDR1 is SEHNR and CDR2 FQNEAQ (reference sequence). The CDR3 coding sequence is TGTGCCAGCAGGGGCACGCAGGGTATGAACACTGAAGCTTTCTTT. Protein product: CASRGTQGMNTEAFF.

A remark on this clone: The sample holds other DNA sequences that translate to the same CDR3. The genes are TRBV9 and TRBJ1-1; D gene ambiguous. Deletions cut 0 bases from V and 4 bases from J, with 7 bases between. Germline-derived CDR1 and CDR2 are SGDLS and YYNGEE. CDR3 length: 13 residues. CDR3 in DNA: TGTGCCAGCAGCGTAGGACAAGGCACTGAAGCTTTCTTT. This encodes CASSVGQGTEAFF.

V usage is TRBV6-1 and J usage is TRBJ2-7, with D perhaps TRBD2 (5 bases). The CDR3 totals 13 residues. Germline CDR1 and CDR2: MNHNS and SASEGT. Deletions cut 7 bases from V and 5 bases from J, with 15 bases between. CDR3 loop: CASTVYGKDEQYF. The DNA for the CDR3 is TGTGCCAGCACGGTGTACGGGAAGGACGAGCAGTACTTC.

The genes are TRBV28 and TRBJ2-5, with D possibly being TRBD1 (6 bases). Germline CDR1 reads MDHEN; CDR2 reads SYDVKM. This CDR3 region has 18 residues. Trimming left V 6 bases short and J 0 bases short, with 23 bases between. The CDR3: CASSQTGIAETYQETQYF. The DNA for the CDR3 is TGTGCCAGCAGCCAGACAGGCATCGCCGAGACGTACCAAGAGACCCAGTACTTC.

The CDR3 DNA reads TGTGCCAGCAGCCGCGGGGAGGGAGGAATGACCCAGTACTTC. It yields the protein CASSRGEGGMTQYF. This sequence joins TRBV28 and TRBJ2-5, with TRBD2 matching over 7 bases. CDR1 MDHEN and CDR2 SYDVKM come from the germline V gene. J was trimmed by 7 bases and V by 6 bases; bases with no gene match: 11. The CDR3 has 14 amino acids.

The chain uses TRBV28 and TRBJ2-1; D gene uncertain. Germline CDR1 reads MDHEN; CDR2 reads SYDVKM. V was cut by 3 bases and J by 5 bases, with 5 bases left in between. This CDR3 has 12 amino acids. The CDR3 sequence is CASSFLNNEQFF. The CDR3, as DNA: TGTGCCAGCAGTTTCTTGAACAATGAGCAGTTCTTC.

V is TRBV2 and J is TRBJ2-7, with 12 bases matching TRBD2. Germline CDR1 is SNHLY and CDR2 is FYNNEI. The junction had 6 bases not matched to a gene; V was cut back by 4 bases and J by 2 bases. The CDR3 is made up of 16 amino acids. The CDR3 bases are TGTGCCAGCAGTGCTATGACTAGCGGGAGAACCTACGAGCAGTACTTC. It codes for CASSAMTSGRTYEQYF.

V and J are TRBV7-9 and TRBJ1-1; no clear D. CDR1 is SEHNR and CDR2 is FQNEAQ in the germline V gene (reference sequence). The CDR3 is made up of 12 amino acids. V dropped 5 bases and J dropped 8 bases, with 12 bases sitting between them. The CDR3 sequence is CASSRSAGEAFF. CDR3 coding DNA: TGTGCCAGCAGCCGATCAGCGGGAGAAGCTTTCTTT.

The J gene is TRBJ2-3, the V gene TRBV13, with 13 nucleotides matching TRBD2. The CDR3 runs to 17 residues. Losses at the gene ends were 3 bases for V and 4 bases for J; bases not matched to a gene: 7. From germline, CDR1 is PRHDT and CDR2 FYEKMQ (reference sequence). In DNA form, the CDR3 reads TGTGCCAGCAGCTTTTGGACTAGCGGGAGTAGGGCAGATACGCAGTATTTT. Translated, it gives CASSFWTSGSRADTQYF.

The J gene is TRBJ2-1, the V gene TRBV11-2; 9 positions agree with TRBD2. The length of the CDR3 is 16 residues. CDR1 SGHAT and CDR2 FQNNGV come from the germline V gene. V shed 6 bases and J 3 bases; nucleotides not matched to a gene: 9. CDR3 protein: CASSLRLADLYNEQFF. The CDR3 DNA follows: TGTGCCAGCAGTCTTAGACTAGCGGACCTCTACAATGAGCAGTTCTTC.

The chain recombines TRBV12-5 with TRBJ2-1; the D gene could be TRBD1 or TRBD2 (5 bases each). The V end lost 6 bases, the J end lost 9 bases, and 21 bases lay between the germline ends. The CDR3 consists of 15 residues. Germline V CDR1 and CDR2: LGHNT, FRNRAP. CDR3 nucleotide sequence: TGTGCTAGTGGGGGGGATTCGGACGTTCGGTTTGAGCAGTTCTTC. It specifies CASGGDSDVRFEQFF.

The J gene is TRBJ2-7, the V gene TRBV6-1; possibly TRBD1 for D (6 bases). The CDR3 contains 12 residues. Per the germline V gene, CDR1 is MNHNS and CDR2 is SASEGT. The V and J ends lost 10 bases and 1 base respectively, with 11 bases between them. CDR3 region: CATPGVSYEQYF. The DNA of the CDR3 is TGTGCCACCCCAGGGGTTTCCTACGAGCAGTACTTC.

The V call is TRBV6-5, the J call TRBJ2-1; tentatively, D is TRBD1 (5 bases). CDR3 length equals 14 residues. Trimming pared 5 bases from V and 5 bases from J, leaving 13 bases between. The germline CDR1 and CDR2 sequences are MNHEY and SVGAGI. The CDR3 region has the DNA TGTGCCAGCAGTACCTCCGACAGCAACAATGAGCAGTTCTTC. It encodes CASSTSDSNNEQFF.

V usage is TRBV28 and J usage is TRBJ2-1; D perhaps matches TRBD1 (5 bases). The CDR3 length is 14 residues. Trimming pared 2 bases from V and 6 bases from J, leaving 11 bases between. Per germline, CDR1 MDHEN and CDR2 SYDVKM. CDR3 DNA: TGTGCCAGCAGTTTAAGGCCCAGGGTCAATGAGCAGTTCTTC. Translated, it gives CASSLRPRVNEQFF.

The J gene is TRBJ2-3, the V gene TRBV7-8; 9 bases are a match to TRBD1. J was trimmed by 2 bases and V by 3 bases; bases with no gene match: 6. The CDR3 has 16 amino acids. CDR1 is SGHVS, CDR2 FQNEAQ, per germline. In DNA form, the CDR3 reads TGTGCCAGCAGCTTTGATGGGACAGGGTCCACAGATACGCAGTATTTT. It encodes CASSFDGTGSTDTQYF.

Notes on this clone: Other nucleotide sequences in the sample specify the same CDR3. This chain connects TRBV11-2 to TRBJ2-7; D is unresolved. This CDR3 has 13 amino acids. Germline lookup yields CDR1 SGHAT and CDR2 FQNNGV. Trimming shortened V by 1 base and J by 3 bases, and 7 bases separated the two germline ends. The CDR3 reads CASSLGGDYEQYF. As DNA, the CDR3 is TGTGCCAGCAGCTTAGGTGGGGACTACGAGCAGTACTTC.

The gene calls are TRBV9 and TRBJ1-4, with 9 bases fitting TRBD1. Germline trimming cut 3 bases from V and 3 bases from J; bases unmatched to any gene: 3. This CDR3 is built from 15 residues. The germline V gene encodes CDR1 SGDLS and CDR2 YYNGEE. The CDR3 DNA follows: TGTGCCAGCAGCGAGACAGGGGGGTCTAATGAAAAACTGTTTTTT. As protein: CASSETGGSNEKLFF. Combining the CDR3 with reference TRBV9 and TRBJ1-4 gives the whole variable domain DSGVTQTPKHLITATGQRVTLRCSPRSGDLSVYWYQQSLDQGLQFLIQYYNGEERAKGNILERFSAQQFPDLHSELNLSSLELGDSALYFCASSETGGSNEKLFFGSGTQLSVL.